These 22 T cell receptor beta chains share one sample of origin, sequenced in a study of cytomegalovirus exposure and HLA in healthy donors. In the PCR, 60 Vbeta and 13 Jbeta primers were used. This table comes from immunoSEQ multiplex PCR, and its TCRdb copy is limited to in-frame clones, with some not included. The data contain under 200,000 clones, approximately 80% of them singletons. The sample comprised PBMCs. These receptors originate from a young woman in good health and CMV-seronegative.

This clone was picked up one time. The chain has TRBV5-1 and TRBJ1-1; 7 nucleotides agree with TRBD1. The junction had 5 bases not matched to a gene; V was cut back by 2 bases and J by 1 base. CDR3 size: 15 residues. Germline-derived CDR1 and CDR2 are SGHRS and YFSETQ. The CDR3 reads CASSLNRQGNTEAFF. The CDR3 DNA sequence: TGCGCCAGCAGCTTAAATAGACAGGGGAACACTGAAGCTTTCTTT.

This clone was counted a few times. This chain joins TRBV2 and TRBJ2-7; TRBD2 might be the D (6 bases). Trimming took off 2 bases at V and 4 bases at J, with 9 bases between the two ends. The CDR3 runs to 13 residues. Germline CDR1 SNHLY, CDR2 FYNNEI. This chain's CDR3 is CASSELEGYEQYF. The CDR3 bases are TGTGCCAGCAGTGAACTGGAGGGATACGAGCAGTACTTC. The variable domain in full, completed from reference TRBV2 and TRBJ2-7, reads EPEVTQTPSHQVTQMGQEVILRCVPISNHLYFYWYRQILGQKVEFLVSFYNNEISEKSEIFDDQFSVERPDGSNFTLKIRSTKLEDSAMYFCASSELEGYEQYFGPGTRLTVT.

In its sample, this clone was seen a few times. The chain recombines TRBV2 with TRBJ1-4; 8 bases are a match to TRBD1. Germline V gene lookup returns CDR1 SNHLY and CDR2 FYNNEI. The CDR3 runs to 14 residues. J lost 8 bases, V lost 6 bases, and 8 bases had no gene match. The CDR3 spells CASRDQTGEEKLFF. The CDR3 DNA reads TGTGCCAGCAGGGACCAGACAGGGGAAGAAAAACTGTTTTTT. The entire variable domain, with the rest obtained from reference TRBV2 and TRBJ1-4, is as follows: EPEVTQTPSHQVTQMGQEVILRCVPISNHLYFYWYRQILGQKVEFLVSFYNNEISEKSEIFDDQFSVERPDGSNFTLKIRSTKLEDSAMYFCASRDQTGEEKLFFGSGTQLSVL.

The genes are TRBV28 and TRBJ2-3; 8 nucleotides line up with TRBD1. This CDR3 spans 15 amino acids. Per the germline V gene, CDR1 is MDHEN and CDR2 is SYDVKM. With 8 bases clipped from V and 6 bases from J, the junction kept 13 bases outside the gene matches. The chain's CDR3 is CASSEKGQGADTQYF. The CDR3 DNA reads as TGTGCCAGCTCAGAAAAAGGGCAGGGGGCCGATACGCAGTATTTT.

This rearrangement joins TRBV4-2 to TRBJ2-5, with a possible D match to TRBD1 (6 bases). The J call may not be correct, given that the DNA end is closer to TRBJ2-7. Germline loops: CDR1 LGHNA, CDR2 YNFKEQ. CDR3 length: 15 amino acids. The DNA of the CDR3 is TGTGCCAGCAGCCAGAAACAGGGAGTCTACTACGAGCAGTACTTC. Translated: CASSQKQGVYYEQYF.

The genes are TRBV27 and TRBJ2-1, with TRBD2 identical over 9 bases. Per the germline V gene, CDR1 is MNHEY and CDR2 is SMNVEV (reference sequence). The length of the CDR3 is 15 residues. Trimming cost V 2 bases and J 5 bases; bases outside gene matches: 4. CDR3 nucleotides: TGTGCCAGCAGTTTAGCGGCTAGCGGGGACAATGAGCAGTTCTTC. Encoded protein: CASSLAASGDNEQFF.

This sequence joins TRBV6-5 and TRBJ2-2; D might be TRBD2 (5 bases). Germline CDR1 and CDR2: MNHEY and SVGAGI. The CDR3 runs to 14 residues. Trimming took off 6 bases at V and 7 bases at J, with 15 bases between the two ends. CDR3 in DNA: TGTGCCAGCAGAAACCGGGATAGGAACGGGGAGCTGTTTTTT. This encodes CASRNRDRNGELFF.

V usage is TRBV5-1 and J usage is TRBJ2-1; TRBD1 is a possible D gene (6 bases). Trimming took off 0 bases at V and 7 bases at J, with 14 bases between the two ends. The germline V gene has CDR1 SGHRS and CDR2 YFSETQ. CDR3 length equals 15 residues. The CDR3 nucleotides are TGCGCCAGCAGCTTGGGAGGACAGCAGTATAATGAGCAGTTCTTC. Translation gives CASSLGGQQYNEQFF.

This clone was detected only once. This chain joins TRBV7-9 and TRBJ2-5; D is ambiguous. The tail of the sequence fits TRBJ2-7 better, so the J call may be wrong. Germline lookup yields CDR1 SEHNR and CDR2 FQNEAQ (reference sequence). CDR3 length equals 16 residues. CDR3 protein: CASSLTFTSGAHEQYF. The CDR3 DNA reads TGTGCCAGCAGCTTAACGTTCACGTCAGGTGCCCACGAGCAGTACTTC.

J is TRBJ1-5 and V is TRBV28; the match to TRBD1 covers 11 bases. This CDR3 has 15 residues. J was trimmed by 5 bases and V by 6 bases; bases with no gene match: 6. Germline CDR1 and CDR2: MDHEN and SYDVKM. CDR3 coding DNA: TGTGCCAGCAGCCGGTCGGGACAGGGGGATCAGCCCCAGCATTTT. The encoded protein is CASSRSGQGDQPQHF.

The CDR3 spells CASSQELAETQYF. The CDR3 nucleotides read TGCGCCAGCAGCCAAGAACTAGCGGAGACCCAGTACTTC. The V gene is TRBV4-1, the J gene TRBJ2-5, with TRBD2 identical over 7 bases. After removal of 0 bases from V and 5 bases from J, the junction contained 0 bases not matched to a gene. Per the germline V gene, CDR1 is MGHRA and CDR2 is YSYEKL. This CDR3 comprises 13 residues.

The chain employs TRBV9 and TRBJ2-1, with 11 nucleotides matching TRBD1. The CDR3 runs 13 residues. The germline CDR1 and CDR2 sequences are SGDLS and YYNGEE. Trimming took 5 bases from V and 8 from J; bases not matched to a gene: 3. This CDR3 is CASRRTGGDEQFF. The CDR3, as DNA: TGTGCCAGCAGACGGACAGGGGGCGATGAGCAGTTCTTC.

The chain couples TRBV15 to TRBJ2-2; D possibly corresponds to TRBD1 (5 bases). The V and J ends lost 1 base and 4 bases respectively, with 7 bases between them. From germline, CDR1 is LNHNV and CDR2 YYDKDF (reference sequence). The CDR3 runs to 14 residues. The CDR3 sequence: CATSRVDSTGELFF. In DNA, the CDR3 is TGTGCCACCAGCAGAGTCGACAGCACCGGGGAGCTGTTTTTT.

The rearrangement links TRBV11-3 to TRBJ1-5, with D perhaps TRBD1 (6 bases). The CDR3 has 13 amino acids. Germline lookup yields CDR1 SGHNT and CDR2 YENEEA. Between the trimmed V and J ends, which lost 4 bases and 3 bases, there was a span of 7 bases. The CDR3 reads CASSWDNNQPQHF. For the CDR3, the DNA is TGTGCCAGCAGCTGGGACAACAATCAGCCCCAGCATTTT.

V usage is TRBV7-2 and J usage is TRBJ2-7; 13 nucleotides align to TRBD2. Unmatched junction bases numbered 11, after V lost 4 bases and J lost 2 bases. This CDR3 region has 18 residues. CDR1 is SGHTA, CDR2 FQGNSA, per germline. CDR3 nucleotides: TGTGCCAGCAGCTCCTTGGACAGACTAGCGGGAGGAACCTACGAGCAGTACTTC. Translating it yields CASSSLDRLAGGTYEQYF.

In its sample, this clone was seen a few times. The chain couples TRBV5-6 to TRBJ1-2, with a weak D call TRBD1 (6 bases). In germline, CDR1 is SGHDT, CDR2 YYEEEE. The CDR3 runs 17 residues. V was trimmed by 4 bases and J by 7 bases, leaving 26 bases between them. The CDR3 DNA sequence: TGTGCCAGCAGCCCCGCCGACAGGTACCCTCGGGAAGGTGGCTACACCTTC. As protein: CASSPADRYPREGGYTF.

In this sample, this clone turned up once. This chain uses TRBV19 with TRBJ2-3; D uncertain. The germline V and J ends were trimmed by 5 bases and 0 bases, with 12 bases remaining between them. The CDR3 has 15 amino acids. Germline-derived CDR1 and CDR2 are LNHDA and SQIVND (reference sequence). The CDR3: CASSSVIGSTDTQYF. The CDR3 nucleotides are TGTGCCAGTAGTTCCGTGATCGGTAGCACAGATACGCAGTATTTT.

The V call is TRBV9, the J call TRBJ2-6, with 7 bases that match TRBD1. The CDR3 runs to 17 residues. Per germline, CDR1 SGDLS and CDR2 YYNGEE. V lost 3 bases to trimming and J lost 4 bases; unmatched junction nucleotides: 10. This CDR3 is CASSAPTGLAGANVLTF. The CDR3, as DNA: TGTGCCAGCAGCGCGCCGACAGGGTTGGCAGGGGCCAACGTCCTGACTTTC.

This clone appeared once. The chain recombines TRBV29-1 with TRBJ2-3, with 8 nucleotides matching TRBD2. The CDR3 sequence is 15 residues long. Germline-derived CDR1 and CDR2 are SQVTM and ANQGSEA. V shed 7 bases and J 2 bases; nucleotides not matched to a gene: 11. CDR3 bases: TGCAGCGCGGTCCTAGCGGGTTTTTTCACAGATACGCAGTATTTT. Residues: CSAVLAGFFTDTQYF.

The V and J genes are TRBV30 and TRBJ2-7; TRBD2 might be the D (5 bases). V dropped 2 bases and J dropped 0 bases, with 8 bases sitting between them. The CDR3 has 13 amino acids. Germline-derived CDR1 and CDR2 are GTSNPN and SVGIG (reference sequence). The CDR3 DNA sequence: TGTGCCTGGAGTCCGGGGAGCTCCTACGAGCAGTACGTC. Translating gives CAWSPGSSYEQYV.

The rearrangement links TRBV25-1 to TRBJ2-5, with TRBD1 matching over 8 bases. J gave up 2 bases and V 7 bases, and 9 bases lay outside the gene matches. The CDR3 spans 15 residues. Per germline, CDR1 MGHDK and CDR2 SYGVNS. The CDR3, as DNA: TGTGCCAGCAACACCCCAGGGGGCCTTCAAGAGACCCAGTACTTC. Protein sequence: CASNTPGGLQETQYF. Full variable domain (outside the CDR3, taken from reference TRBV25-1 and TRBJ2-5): EADIYQTPRYLVIGTGKKITLECSQTMGHDKMYWYQQDPGMELHLIHYSYGVNSTEKGDLSSESTVSRIRTEHFPLTLESARPSHTSQYLCASNTPGGLQETQYFGPGTRLLVL.

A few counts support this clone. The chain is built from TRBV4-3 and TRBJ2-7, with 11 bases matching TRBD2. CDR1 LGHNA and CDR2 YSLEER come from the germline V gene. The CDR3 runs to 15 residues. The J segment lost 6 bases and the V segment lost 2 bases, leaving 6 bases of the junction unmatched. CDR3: CASSQLLAGGSEQYF. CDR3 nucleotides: TGCGCCAGCAGCCAACTCCTAGCGGGAGGTTCCGAGCAGTACTTC.